The next 23 T cell receptor beta chains were all read from a single sample in a study of T-cell reconstitution after alpha-beta-depleted transplantation in children. During its preparation, the TCRbeta library received unique molecular identifiers. TCRdb itself ran the PCR reads through MiXCR, one entry per CDR3 protein. This table has approximately 88,000 distinct CDR3 sequences, more than 9% appearing once. Material: PBMCs from the stem cell graft donor, obtained from the stem cell graft. The receptors were gathered from a human donor who donated a stem cell graft to a child with inherited bone marrow failure.

In its sample, this clonotype was seen a few times. The chain is built from TRBV28 and TRBJ2-2; 7 positions agree with TRBD1. The CDR3 runs to 19 residues. Losses at the gene ends were 3 bases for V and 6 bases for J; bases not matched to a gene: 19. Germline V CDR1 and CDR2: MDHEN, SYDVKM. The CDR3 DNA follows: TGTGCCAGCAGTTTGGGGTCTACGTCCTGGTACAGGGGCGCCGGGGAGCTGTTTTTT. The encoded protein is CASSLGSTSWYRGAGELFF.

In this sample, this clonotype turned up many times. The chain links TRBV18 to TRBJ2-7, with TRBD1 matching over 9 bases. Unmatched junction bases numbered 12, after V lost 5 bases and J lost 1 base. The CDR3 is 17 amino acids. Germline CDR1 reads KGHSH; CDR2 reads LQKENI. CDR3 amino acids: CASSSTTGTGHSYEQYF. The CDR3 nucleotides read TGTGCCAGCTCATCTACAACCGGGACAGGGCATTCCTACGAGCAGTACTTC.

The table lists this clonotype with a few counts. The DNA for the CDR3 is TGCGCCAGCAGCCAAGACCTAGCGGACTACAATGAGCAGTTCTTC. It codes for CASSQDLADYNEQFF. The chain is built from TRBV4-3 and TRBJ2-1, with 7 nucleotides matching TRBD2. CDR3 length: 15 amino acids. Germline CDR1 is LGHNA and CDR2 is YSLEER. The V gene end was trimmed by 0 bases and the J gene end by 3 bases; junction bases not matched to a gene: 2.

This clonotype was recorded many times. At one boundary the junction diverges from the germline segment, which might be a read error. CDR3 nucleotides: TGCGCCAGCACCTTGACAGGGGAGGACACTGAAGCTTTCTTT. Translating gives CASTLTGEDTEAFF. The rearrangement links TRBV5-1 to TRBJ1-1, with 8 positions matching TRBD1. The CDR3 contains 14 residues. CDR1 SGHRS and CDR2 YFSETQ come from the germline V gene.

The chain links TRBV5-1 to TRBJ2-3; tentative D call: TRBD1 (5 bases). The CDR3 spans 13 residues. Germline V lookup: CDR1 SGHRS, CDR2 YFSETQ. V was pared by 5 bases and J by 2 bases, with 9 bases between. The CDR3 spells CASRSRDTDTQYF. CDR3 coding DNA: TGCGCCAGCAGGAGCAGGGACACAGATACGCAGTATTTT.

The table lists this clonotype with many counts. This chain uses TRBV5-1 with TRBJ2-5, with D possibly TRBD1 on 5 matching bases. Per germline, CDR1 SGHRS and CDR2 YFSETQ. V was trimmed by 0 bases and J by 2 bases, leaving 8 bases between them. This CDR3 is 14 amino acids long. The DNA for the CDR3 is TGCGCCAGCAGCTTGGGGACAACTCAAGAGACCCAGTACTTC. Protein sequence: CASSLGTTQETQYF.

This clonotype was found many times. The J gene is TRBJ2-6, the V gene TRBV12-3 or TRBV12-4, with TRBD2 identical over 8 bases. CDR3 length: 15 residues. The junction had 8 bases not matched to a gene; V was cut back by 11 bases and J by 2 bases. The CDR3 DNA is TGTGCCGCCAAACCGGGGGGGGCTGGGGCCAACGTCCTGACTTTC. This translates into CAAKPGGAGANVLTF.

In its sample, this clonotype was seen many times. The chain uses TRBV7-2 and TRBJ1-6; TRBD1 matches at 9 bases. V was pared by 1 base and J by 8 bases, with 3 bases of the junction left unmatched. Germline CDR1 and CDR2: SGHTA and FQGNSA. The length of the CDR3 is 15 residues. The CDR3 region has the DNA TGTGCCAGCAGCTTAGATGGACAGGGGTATTCACCCCTCCACTTT. It is translated as CASSLDGQGYSPLHF.

This clonotype was detected ten times or more. The V gene is TRBV4-3, the J gene TRBJ1-4, with D uncertain. The CDR3 covers 15 residues. V lost 0 bases, J lost 5 bases, and 10 bases lay in between. The germline V gene encodes CDR1 LGHNA and CDR2 YSLEER. The CDR3 loop reads CASSQDYRGNEKLFF. CDR3 sequence (DNA): TGCGCCAGCAGCCAAGATTACCGCGGGAATGAAAAACTGTTTTTT.

This clonotype was seen repeatedly, ten times or more. The chain joins TRBV6-5 to TRBJ1-4; possibly TRBD1 for D (5 bases). There are 14 residues in the CDR3. Germline CDR1 is MNHEY and CDR2 is SVGAGI. With 1 base removed from V and 4 bases from J, the gap between germline ends came to 7 bases. The CDR3 DNA reads TGTGCCAGCAGTTACTTGGGGGGTAATGAAAAACTGTTTTTT. Translated, it gives CASSYLGGNEKLFF.

This clonotype has ten or more counts. The V and J genes are TRBV18 and TRBJ2-7, with D hard to call. This CDR3 region has 15 residues. The germline gives CDR1 KGHSH, CDR2 LQKENI. V shed 5 bases and J shed 2 bases, with 16 bases lying between them. The CDR3 nucleotides are TGTGCCAGCTCAGCGGCTAACGACGGAACCTACGAGCAGTACTTC. Translating it yields CASSAANDGTYEQYF.

Many counts were recorded for this clonotype. The genes are TRBV5-6 and TRBJ2-7, with 7 bases lining up with TRBD1. Trimming cost V 4 bases and J 0 bases; bases outside gene matches: 7. Germline V gives CDR1 SGHDT, CDR2 YYEEEE. The CDR3 is made up of 15 amino acids. CDR3 DNA sequence: TGTGCCAGCAGCCCACAGGGGAAGGGCTCCTACGAGCAGTACTTC. This codes for CASSPQGKGSYEQYF.

J is TRBJ2-2 and V is TRBV6-5, with a tentative D call TRBD1 (6 bases). In germline, CDR1 is MNHEY, CDR2 SVGAGI. The CDR3 runs 16 residues. V dropped 1 base and J dropped 4 bases, with 13 bases sitting between them. The CDR3 is CASSYYGGRGTGELFF. CDR3 DNA: TGTGCCAGCAGTTACTATGGGGGCCGAGGCACCGGGGAGCTGTTTTTT.

Many counts were recorded for this clonotype. The gene calls are TRBV7-2 and TRBJ1-2; 9 bases agree with TRBD1. Germline-derived CDR1 and CDR2 are SGHTA and FQGNSA. J was trimmed by 4 bases and V by 4 bases; bases with no gene match: 7. The CDR3 covers 15 residues. CDR3 sequence reads: CASSYPGQGTYGYTF. CDR3 in DNA: TGTGCCAGCAGCTATCCGGGACAGGGAACCTATGGCTACACCTTC.

The sample holds many counts of this clonotype. The V and J genes are TRBV5-1 and TRBJ2-3; 10 nucleotides line up with TRBD2. The CDR3 sequence is 14 residues long. Germline CDR1 SGHRS, CDR2 YFSETQ. The junction had 5 bases not matched to a gene; V was cut back by 6 bases and J by 4 bases. The DNA of the CDR3 is TGCGCCAGCAAGCCTAGCGGGAGTGCAGATACGCAGTATTTT. Amino acids: CASKPSGSADTQYF.

Many counts were recorded for this clonotype. The chain joins TRBV28 to TRBJ2-7; TRBD2 aligns across 8 bases. V gave up 2 bases and J gave up 6 bases; unmatched junction bases: 9. This CDR3 contains 15 residues. Germline CDR1 and CDR2: MDHEN and SYDVKM. Written as DNA, the CDR3 is TGTGCCAGCAGTTTAGGGGTCTCAAGCGGGGGCGAGCAGTACTTC. Translation: CASSLGVSSGGEQYF.

The chain recombines TRBV15 with TRBJ2-7; no clear D. The CDR3 is made up of 14 amino acids. The germline V gene has CDR1 LNHNV and CDR2 YYDKDF (reference sequence). V lost 0 bases to trimming and J lost 3 bases, with 9 bases between them. CDR3 sequence: CATSRDRVFYEQYF. The CDR3 bases are TGTGCCACCAGCAGAGATCGGGTCTTCTACGAGCAGTACTTC.

There are many counts of this clonotype. The chain couples TRBV12-3 or TRBV12-4 to TRBJ2-1; 11 bases match TRBD2. V lost 4 bases, J lost 7 bases, and 9 bases stayed unmatched. This CDR3 spans 16 amino acids. CDR3 DNA: TGTGCCAGCAGTTGGGGAATAGCGGGAGGGCCTAATGAGCAGTTCTTC. Protein: CASSWGIAGGPNEQFF.

This clonotype has at least ten counts. The chain carries TRBV5-1 and TRBJ1-6; the D is unclear. V dropped 4 bases and J dropped 0 bases, with 11 bases sitting between them. CDR3 size: 16 residues. CDR1 is SGHRS and CDR2 is YFSETQ in the germline V gene. CDR3 loop: CASSGSGSSYNSPLHF. CDR3 DNA: TGCGCCAGCAGCGGGTCGGGGAGCTCCTATAATTCACCCCTCCACTTT.

The sample holds many counts of this clonotype. The gene calls are TRBV20-1 and TRBJ1-5; D not resolved. CDR1 DFQATT and CDR2 SNEGSKA come from the germline V gene (reference sequence). CDR3 length: 14 residues. The ends were cut back, 5 bases at V and 5 bases at J, with 16 bases in the middle. The CDR3 spells CSASNWAEDQPQHF. CDR3 bases: TGCAGTGCTTCAAACTGGGCAGAAGATCAGCCCCAGCATTTT.

Many counts were recorded for this clonotype. The DNA of the CDR3 is TGTGCCAGCTCACCCTCCGATTCACCCCTCCACTTT. This gives the protein CASSPSDSPLHF. The chain carries TRBV18 and TRBJ1-6; D is ambiguous. Trimming took 3 bases from V and 8 from J, leaving 5 bases between them. CDR3 length: 12 residues. Germline values: CDR1 KGHSH, CDR2 LQKENI.

This clonotype was seen ten or more times. V gene TRBV29-1 combines with J gene TRBJ2-5; D assignment may be TRBD1 or TRBD2 (5 bases each). The V gene lost 6 bases and the J gene lost 5 bases, with 19 bases spanning the gap. CDR1 is SQVTM and CDR2 is ANQGSEA in the germline V gene. This CDR3 is built from 14 residues. The CDR3 coding sequence is TGCAGCGTAGGGGCATGGTGGGACGGGGAGACCCAGTACTTC. The encoded protein is CSVGAWWDGETQYF.

This clonotype appeared many times. J is TRBJ2-7 and V is TRBV28; possibly TRBD1 or TRBD2 for D (5 bases each). Trimming pared 6 bases from V and 2 bases from J, leaving 14 bases between. The CDR3 is 14 residues long. From germline, CDR1 is MDHEN and CDR2 SYDVKM. For the CDR3, the DNA is TGTGCCAGCAGGGCCGGGACGCACACCTACGAGCAGTACTTC. Residues: CASRAGTHTYEQYF.